In its sample, the clone carrying this TCR beta chain was seen a few times. CDR3 length: 14 amino acids. Per germline, CDR1 SGHNT and CDR2 YYREEE (reference sequence). The germline V and J ends were trimmed by 0 bases and 3 bases, with 7 bases remaining between them. This record belongs to a study of T cells in Graves' hyperthyroidism and ophthalmopathy. TCR beta CDR3 sequences were amplified from RNA transcripts. Researchers ran a first-round RT-PCR on the TCR CDR3 using the HTBI primer set. TCRdb passed the multiplex PCR reads through MiXCR, listing each CDR3 protein once. The data contain about 840,000 distinct CDR3 sequences, more than 30% of them singletons.

The clonotype comes from a man aged 18 to 30 with Graves' hyperthyroidism. The source material was blood. J is TRBJ1-3 and V is TRBV5-4; D gene uncertain. CDR3 sequence: CASSLDGVGNTIYF. The CDR3 DNA reads as TGTGCCAGCAGCTTGGATGGCGTTGGAAACACCATATATTTT.